Listed here are 3 T cell receptor beta chains from one sample, sequenced in a study of tissue T cells after allogeneic stem cell transplantation. TCRdb keeps only in-frame clones here, not all; method: immunoSEQ multiplex PCR. This repertoire shows about 300 clones, around 60% found once; its top ten account for around half. The sequences come from liver tissue, collected at autopsy. The receptor source for this set is a female patient aged 35 to 69 with steroid-refractory graft-versus-host disease after an allogeneic stem cell transplant. Some of these T cells may belong to the graft donor.

This clone is labeled large (0.1 to 1%). V gene TRBV19 combines with J gene TRBJ1-1; the D gene is possibly TRBD1 (6 bases). Trimming cost V 10 bases and J 1 base, with 19 bases left between them. This CDR3 contains 15 residues. Germline V gene data show CDR1 as LNHDA and CDR2 as SQIVND (reference sequence). For the CDR3, the DNA is TGTGCCACCACCCCCCCAGGGGCCAGGAACACTGAAGCTTTCTTT. Amino acids: CATTPPGARNTEAFF.

The J gene is TRBJ1-4, the V gene TRBV19; D gene ambiguous. The length of the CDR3 is 15 residues. Germline lookup yields CDR1 LNHDA and CDR2 SQIVND (reference sequence). V lost 5 bases and J lost 5, with 15 bases in between. The CDR3 sequence is CASSGIDSTNEKLFF. The CDR3 nucleotides read TGTGCCAGTAGTGGCATAGATAGCACAAATGAAAAACTGTTTTTT. The complete variable domain, with remaining parts taken from reference TRBV19 and TRBJ1-4, reads DGGITQSPKYLFRKEGQNVTLSCEQNLNHDAMYWYRQDPGQGLRLIYYSQIVNDFQKGDIAEGYSVSREKKESFPLTVTSAQKNPTAFYLCASSGIDSTNEKLFFGSGTQLSVL.

The chain links TRBV11-3 to TRBJ2-1; perhaps D is TRBD1 or TRBD2 (7 bases each). This CDR3 region has 15 residues. Germline V CDR1 and CDR2: SGHNT, YENEEA. Trimming stripped 3 bases from V and 4 bases from J, with 13 bases between. In DNA form, the CDR3 reads TGTGCCAGCAGCTTCTCAGGGGGAGGGTACAATGAGCAGTTCTTC. Translation: CASSFSGGGYNEQFF.